This entry is about one T cell receptor beta chain. These data originate in a study of long-term antiretroviral therapy in people with HIV. Trimming removed 5 bases at V and 5 bases at J, with 21 bases between. Per germline, CDR1 SEHNR and CDR2 FQNEAQ (reference sequence). This CDR3 comprises 17 residues. This was the immunoSEQ v3.0 assay at survey level. Libraries were prepared by immunoSEQ multiplex PCR; TCRdb keeps only in-frame clonotypes and omits some of them. The sample has tens of thousands of clones; roughly four fifths are singletons. The sequence was obtained from a man aged 18 to 30 with HIV. V and J are TRBV7-9 and TRBJ1-4; maybe TRBD1 (6 bases). Sequencing used unsorted PBMCs, obtained 1 year after starting antiretroviral therapy. This chain's CDR3 is CASSTYGRGAANEKLFF. DNA of the CDR3: TGTGCCAGCAGCACCTATGGTCGGGGGGCCGCAAATGAAAAACTGTTTTTT.